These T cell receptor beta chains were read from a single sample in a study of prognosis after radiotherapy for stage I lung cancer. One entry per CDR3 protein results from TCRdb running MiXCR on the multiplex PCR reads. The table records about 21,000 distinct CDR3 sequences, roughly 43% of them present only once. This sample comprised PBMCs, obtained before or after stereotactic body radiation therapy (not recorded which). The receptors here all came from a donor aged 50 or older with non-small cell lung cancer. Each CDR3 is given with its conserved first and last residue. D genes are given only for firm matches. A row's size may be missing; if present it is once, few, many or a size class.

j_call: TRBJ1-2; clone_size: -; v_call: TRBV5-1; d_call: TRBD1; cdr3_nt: TGCGCCAGCAGCGCTGGGACAGGGGCGATGTATGGCTACACCTTC; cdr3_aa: CASSAGTGAMYGYTF
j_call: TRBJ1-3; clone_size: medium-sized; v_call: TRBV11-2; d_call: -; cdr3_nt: TGTGCCAGCAGCTACAGGGTTTCTGGAAACACCATATATTTT; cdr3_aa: CASSYRVSGNTIYF
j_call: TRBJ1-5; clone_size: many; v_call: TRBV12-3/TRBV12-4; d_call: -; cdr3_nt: TGTGCCAGCAGTGGGGCCGGGACGGTAAGCAATCAGCCCCAGCATTTT; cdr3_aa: CASSGAGTVSNQPQHF
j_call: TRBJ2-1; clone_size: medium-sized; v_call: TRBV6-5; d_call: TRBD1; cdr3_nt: TGTGCCAGCAGCTACCCGCGACTTCCGGGACAGGCGAATGAGCAGTTCTTC; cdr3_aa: CASSYPRLPGQANEQFF
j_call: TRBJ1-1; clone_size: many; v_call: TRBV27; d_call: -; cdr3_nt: TGTGCCAGCAGCAAGCTAGGCACTGAAGCTTTCTTT; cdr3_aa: CASSKLGTEAFF
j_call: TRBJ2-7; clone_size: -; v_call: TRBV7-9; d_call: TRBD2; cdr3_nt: TGTGCCAGCAGCTTATCGGGAGGAGGGCTGTACGAGCAGTACTTC; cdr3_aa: CASSLSGGGLYEQYF
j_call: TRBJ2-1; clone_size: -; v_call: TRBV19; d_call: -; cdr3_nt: TGTGCCAGTAGGCAGGGTTTGTATGAGCAGTTCTTC; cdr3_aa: CASRQGLYEQFF
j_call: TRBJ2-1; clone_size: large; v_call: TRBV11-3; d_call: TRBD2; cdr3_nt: TGTGCCAGCAGCCCTAGGACTAGCGGAACCTACAATGAGCAGTTCTTC; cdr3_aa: CASSPRTSGTYNEQFF
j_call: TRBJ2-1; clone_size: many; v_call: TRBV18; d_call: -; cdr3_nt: TGTGCCAGCTCACCGTTGCGGGACCTCTACAATGAGCAGTTCTTC; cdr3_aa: CASSPLRDLYNEQFF
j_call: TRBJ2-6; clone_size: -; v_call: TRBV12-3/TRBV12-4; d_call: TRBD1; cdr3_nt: TGTGCCAGCATTCTTGGGACAGTCTCTGGCGCCAACGTCCTGACTTTC; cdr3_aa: CASILGTVSGANVLTF
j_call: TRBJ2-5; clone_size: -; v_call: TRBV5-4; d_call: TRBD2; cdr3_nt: TGTGCCAGCAGTACCCCCCCAACTGTGGGGGGGCAAGAGACCCAGTACTTC; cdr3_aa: CASSTPPTVGGQETQYF
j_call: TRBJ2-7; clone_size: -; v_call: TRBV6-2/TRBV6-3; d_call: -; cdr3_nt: TGTGCCAGCAGTGAAGTAGCGTTAGGAAACTACGAGCAGTACTTC; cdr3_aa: CASSEVALGNYEQYF
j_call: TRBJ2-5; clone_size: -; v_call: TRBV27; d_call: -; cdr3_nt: TGTGCCAGCAGTTCGTTAGGAGGGGAGACCCAGTACTTC; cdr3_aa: CASSSLGGETQYF
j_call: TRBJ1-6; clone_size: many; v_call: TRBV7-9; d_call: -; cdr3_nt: TGTGCCAGCAGCTTAGATTCTACACTAAATTCACCCCTCCACTTT; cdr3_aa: CASSLDSTLNSPLHF
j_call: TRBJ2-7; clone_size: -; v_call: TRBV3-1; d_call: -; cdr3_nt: TGTGCCAGCATCCTCGGGGGTAACTACGATCAGTACTTC; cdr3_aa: CASILGGNYDQYF
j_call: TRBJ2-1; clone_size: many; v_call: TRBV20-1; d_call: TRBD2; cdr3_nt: TGCAGTGCTAGAGGCCTAGCGGGAGGCTTCCTCTCCTACAATGAGCAGTTCTTC; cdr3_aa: CSARGLAGGFLSYNEQFF
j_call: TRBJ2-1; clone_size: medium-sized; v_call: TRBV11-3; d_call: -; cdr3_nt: TGTGCCAGCAGCTTAGGGGAGGTGAATGAGCAGTTCTTC; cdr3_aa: CASSLGEVNEQFF
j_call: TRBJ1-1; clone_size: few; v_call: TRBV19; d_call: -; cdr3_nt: TGTGCCACCCGGGCGGGGATCACTGAAGCTTTCTTT; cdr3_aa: CATRAGITEAFF
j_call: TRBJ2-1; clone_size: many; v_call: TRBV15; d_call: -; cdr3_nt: TGTGCCACCAGCAGAAGGCGGGTATCCTACAATGAGCAGTTCTTC; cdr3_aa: CATSRRRVSYNEQFF
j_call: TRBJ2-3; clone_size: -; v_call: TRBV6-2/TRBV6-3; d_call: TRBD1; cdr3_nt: TGTGCCAGCAGTTACTCGGCAGGGGGAACAGATACGCAGTATTTT; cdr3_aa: CASSYSAGGTDTQYF
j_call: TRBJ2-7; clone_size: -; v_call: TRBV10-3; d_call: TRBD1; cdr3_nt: TGTGCCATCATCACAGGGGGATCCTACGAGCAGTACTTC; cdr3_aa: CAIITGGSYEQYF
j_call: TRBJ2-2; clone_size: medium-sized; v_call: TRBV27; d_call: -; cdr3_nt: TGTGCCAGCAGCCAACCCGGGGGGGAGCTGTTTTTT; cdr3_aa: CASSQPGGELFF
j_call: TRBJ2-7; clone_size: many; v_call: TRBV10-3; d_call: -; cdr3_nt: TGTGCCATCAGTGAGTCGAGGCGGACTACGTACGAGCAGTACTTC; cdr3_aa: CAISESRRTTYEQYF
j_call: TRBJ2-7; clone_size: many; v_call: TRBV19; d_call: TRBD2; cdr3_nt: TGTGCCAGTAGTATAGCTAGCGGGAGTCCCTACGAGCAGTACTTC; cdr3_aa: CASSIASGSPYEQYF
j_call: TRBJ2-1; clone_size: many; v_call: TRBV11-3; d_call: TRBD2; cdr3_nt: TGTGCCAGCAGCTTAGGGGCTAGCGGGCCCACGGGTGAGCAGTTCTTC; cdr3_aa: CASSLGASGPTGEQFF
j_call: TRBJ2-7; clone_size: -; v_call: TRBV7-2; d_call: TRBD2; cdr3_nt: TGTGCCAGCAGCCCTGGACTAGCGGGGGACTCCTACGAGCAGTACTTC; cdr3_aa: CASSPGLAGDSYEQYF
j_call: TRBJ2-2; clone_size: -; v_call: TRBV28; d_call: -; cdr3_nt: TGTGCCAGCAGTTTACCGGGGTCCGAGCTGTTTTTT; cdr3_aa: CASSLPGSELFF
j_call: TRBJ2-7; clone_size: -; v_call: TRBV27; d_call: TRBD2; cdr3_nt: TGTTCCAGCAGTCGGGGACTAGCGGGAGTACAGGAGCATTACTTC; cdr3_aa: CSSSRGLAGVQEHYF
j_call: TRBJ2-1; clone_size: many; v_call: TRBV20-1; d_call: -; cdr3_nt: TGCAGTGCTAGAGACGTCTCCGGTAACAATGAGCAGTTCTTC; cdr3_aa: CSARDVSGNNEQFF
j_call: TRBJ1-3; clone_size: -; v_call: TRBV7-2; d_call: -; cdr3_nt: TGTGCCAGCAGCTTAAGGCATTGGCAGGCCACCAACTCTGGAAACACCATATATTTT; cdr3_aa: CASSLRHWQATNSGNTIYF
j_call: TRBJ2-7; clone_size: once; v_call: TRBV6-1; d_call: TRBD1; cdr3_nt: TGTGCCAGCAGCCGACAGGGTAGCGAGCAGTACTTC; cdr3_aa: CASSRQGSEQYF
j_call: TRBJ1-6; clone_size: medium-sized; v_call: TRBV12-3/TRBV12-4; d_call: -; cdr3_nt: TGTGCCAGCAGACAGGGAGATAATTCACCCCTCCACTTT; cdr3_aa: CASRQGDNSPLHF
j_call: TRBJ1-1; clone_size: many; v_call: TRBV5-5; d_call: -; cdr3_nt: TGTGCCAGCAGCTTAGTCGGCAGGGCCACTGAAGCTTTCTTT; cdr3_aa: CASSLVGRATEAFF
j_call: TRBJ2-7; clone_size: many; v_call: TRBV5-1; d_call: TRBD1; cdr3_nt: TGCGCCAGCAGTTATACCGGGACAGGGGCAAACGAGCAGTACTTC; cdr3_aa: CASSYTGTGANEQYF
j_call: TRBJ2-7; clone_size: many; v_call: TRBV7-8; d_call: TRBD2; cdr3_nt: TGTGCCAGCAGCCAAGGGACTACCTACGAGCAGTACTTC; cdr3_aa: CASSQGTTYEQYF
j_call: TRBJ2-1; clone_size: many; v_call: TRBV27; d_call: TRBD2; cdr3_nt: TGTGCCAGCAATCGCGGGAGTCCGTCCTACAATGAGCAGTTCTTC; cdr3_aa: CASNRGSPSYNEQFF
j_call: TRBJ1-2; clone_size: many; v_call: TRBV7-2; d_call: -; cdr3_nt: TGTGCCAGCAGCCCGGACATATATGGCTACACCTTC; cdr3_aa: CASSPDIYGYTF
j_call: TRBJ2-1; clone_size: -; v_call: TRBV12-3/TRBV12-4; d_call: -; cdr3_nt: TGTGCCAGCAGTTTAGGACGAAATGAGCAGTTCTTC; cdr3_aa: CASSLGRNEQFF
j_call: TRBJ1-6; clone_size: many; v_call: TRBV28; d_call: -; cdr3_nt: TGTGCCAGCAGTTTAGGGCAGGGTAATTCACCCCTCCACTTT; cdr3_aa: CASSLGQGNSPLHF
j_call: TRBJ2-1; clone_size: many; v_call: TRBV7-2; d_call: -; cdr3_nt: TGTGCCAGCGGACCTAGGGGATACAATGAGCAGTTCTTC; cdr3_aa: CASGPRGYNEQFF
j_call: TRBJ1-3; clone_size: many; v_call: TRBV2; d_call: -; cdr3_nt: TGTGCCAGCATGGCTATCCTCTCTGGAAACACCATATATTTT; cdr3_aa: CASMAILSGNTIYF
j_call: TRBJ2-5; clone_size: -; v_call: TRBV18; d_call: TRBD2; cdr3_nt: TGTGCCAGCTCCCAAGGACTAGCAGAGACCCAGTACTTC; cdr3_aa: CASSQGLAETQYF
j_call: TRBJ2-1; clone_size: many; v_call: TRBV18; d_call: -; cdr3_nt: TGTGCCAGCTCACCTGGAATCGACAATGAGCAGTTCTTC; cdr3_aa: CASSPGIDNEQFF
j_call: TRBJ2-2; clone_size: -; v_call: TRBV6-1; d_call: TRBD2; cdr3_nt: TGTGCCAACAAAGACCGGGACGGACGACTAGCGGGAGACCGGACCGTGGAGCTGTTTTTT; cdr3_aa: CANKDRDGRLAGDRTVELFF
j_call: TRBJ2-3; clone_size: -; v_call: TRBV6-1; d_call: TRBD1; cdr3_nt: TGTGCCAGCAGTCGGACAGGGGCCACAGATACGCAGTATTTT; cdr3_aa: CASSRTGATDTQYF
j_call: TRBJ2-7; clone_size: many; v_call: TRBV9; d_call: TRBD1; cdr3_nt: TGTGCCAGCAGCGGGGGACAGGGCGTGTTTTCCCTCTTGTACGAGCAGTACTTC; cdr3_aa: CASSGGQGVFSLLYEQYF
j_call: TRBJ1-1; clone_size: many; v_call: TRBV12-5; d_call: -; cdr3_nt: TGTGCTAGTGGTTTGGGGGGACTCTTGAACACTGAAGCTTTCTTT; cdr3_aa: CASGLGGLLNTEAFF
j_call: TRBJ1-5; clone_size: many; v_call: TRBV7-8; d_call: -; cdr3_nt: TGTGCCAGCAGAAGGGATACGGGGCGTAGCAATCAGCCCCAGCATTTT; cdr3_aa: CASRRDTGRSNQPQHF
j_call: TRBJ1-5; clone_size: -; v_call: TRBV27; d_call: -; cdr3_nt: TGTGCCAGCATGCAGGGCGGTCAGCCCCCGCATTTT; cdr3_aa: CASMQGGQPPHF
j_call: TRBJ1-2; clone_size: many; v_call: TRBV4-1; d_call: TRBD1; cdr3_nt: TGCGCCAGCAGCCAAGCGGGACAGGAGTATGGCTACACCTTC; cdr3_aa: CASSQAGQEYGYTF
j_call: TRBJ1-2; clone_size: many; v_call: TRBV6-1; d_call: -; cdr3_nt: TGTGCCAGCAGTCCAAGGACGGCCGGTGGCTACACCTTC; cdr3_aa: CASSPRTAGGYTF